The rows below give T cell receptor beta chains drawn from one sample of a study of blood T cell repertoires in COVID-19. TCRdb keeps only in-frame clones here, not all; method: immunoSEQ multiplex PCR. The sample includes approximately 150,000 clones, roughly 93% of them seen just once. What was sequenced was peripheral blood. The receptors were gathered from a young man with COVID-19, enrolled during active disease. CDR3s include the opening cysteine and the closing phenylalanine or tryptophan. A D gene is named only where the DNA matches it firmly. The listing skips clone size in some rows; elsewhere it reads once, few, many or a size class.

>NA|NA|TRBJ1-2|TRBV9
TGTGCCAGCAGCGTAGACAGGGATTTCTATGGCTACACCTTC
CASSVDRDFYGYTF
>NA|NA|TRBJ1-2|TRBV27
TGTGCCAGCAGTTTATCGCTGCGCGGCAGGGTAAACGGCTACACCTTC
CASSLSLRGRVNGYTF
>TRBD2|NA|TRBJ2-7|TRBV7-2
TGTGCCAGCACCGGGACTAGCGGGAGGTACTACGAGCAGTACTTC
CASTGTSGRYYEQYF
>TRBD2|NA|TRBJ2-1|TRBV5-5
TGTGCCAGCAGCTTGAGGACTAGCGGAATTATGTATACCTACAATGAGCAGTTCTTC
CASSLRTSGIMYTYNEQFF
>NA|NA|TRBJ1-5|TRBV5-5
TGTGCCAGCAGCTTAGAACAGGTTCTCGGTCAGCCCCAGCATTTT
CASSLEQVLGQPQHF
>TRBD1|NA|TRBJ1-6|TRBV7-9
TGTGCCAGCAGCTCGGGACAGGGCATTTCACCCCTCCACTTT
CASSSGQGISPLHF
>TRBD2|NA|TRBJ2-1|TRBV7-8
TGTGCCAGCAGCCGGGGACTAACGAAAAACAATGAGCAGTTCTTC
CASSRGLTKNNEQFF
>TRBD1|NA|TRBJ2-7|TRBV19
TGTGCCAGTAGAAGTTCAGGGGGCTACGAGCAGTACTTC
CASRSSGGYEQYF
>NA|NA|TRBJ2-3|TRBV11-3
TGTGCCAGCAGCTTTGGCGGGACAGTGGGAGATACGCAGTATTTT
CASSFGGTVGDTQYF
>TRBD2|NA|TRBJ2-7|TRBV28
TGTGCCAGCAGCCACTCTAGCGGGGGCTCCTACGAGCAGTACTTC
CASSHSSGGSYEQYF
>TRBD1|NA|TRBJ1-6|TRBV6-2/TRBV6-3
TGTGCCAGCAGCGACAGGGCCGGTAATTCACCCCTCCACTTT
CASSDRAGNSPLHF
>NA|NA|TRBJ2-6|TRBV9
TGTGCCAGCAGCGCCAGGGGCGGTGGGGCCAACGTCCTGACTTTC
CASSARGGGANVLTF
>TRBD1|NA|TRBJ1-1|TRBV27
TGTGCCAGCATCGGGACAGGGGGACCACTCCTTGAAGCTTTCTTT
CASIGTGGPLLEAFF
>NA|NA|TRBJ2-1|TRBV6-5
TGTGCCAGCAGTTACGTCAGCTCCTACAATGAGCAGTTCTTC
CASSYVSSYNEQFF
>NA|NA|TRBJ1-6|TRBV25-1
TGTGCCAGCAGTGACCCCAGACAGCCGCGTTCACCCCTCCACTTT
CASSDPRQPRSPLHF
>TRBD2|NA|TRBJ2-5|TRBV9
TGTGCCAGCAGCGAGGGGACTAGCTGGGAGACCCAGTACTTC
CASSEGTSWETQYF
>TRBD1|NA|TRBJ1-4|TRBV5-1
TGCGCCAGCAGCGAAGGCAGGGGGCGGATGGATGAAAAACTGTTTTTT
CASSEGRGRMDEKLFF
>NA|NA|TRBJ1-6|TRBV12-1
TGTGCCAGCAAAAAGGAGAAACTTCTCAGCTTCGATAAGGTAAAAGATTCACCCCTCCACTTT
CASKKEKLLSFDKVKDSPLHF
>TRBD2|NA|TRBJ2-2|TRBV6-1
TGTGCCAGCAGTGAACTAGCGGATCGCGGGGAGCTGTTTTTT
CASSELADRGELFF
>TRBD1|NA|TRBJ2-7|TRBV11-2
TGTGCCAGCAGCTGGGACAGCTCCTACGAGCAGTACTTC
CASSWDSSYEQYF
>TRBD2|NA|TRBJ2-1|TRBV3-1/TRBV3-2
TGTGCCAGCAGCGCCAGCGGGAGGTACTACAATGAGCAGTTCTTC
CASSASGRYYNEQFF
>TRBD2|few|TRBJ2-7|TRBV18
TGTGCCAGCTCACCACCGCCGGCGGGAGGGCCCTACGAGCAGTACTTC
CASSPPPAGGPYEQYF
>NA|NA|TRBJ1-2|TRBV10-3
TGTGCCATCAGTGAGTTAGCTGATTATGGCTACACCTTC
CAISELADYGYTF
>TRBD2|NA|TRBJ2-1|TRBV2
TGTGCCAGCAGGGACACCGGGACTAGCGGAGGGAGCTCCTACAATGAGCAGTTCTTC
CASRDTGTSGGSSYNEQFF
>NA|NA|TRBJ2-3|TRBV3-1/TRBV3-2
TGTGCCAGCAGCCAAGATTTCCGGTTTTCAGATACGCAGTATTTT
CASSQDFRFSDTQYF
>NA|NA|TRBJ2-7|TRBV19
TGTGCCAGTAGTAATGCAGGGGCTACCGTTTACGAGCAGTACTTC
CASSNAGATVYEQYF
>NA|NA|TRBJ2-7|TRBV7-6
TGTGCCAGCAGCTTAGTATACGGAGGGGTTTACGAGCAGTACTTC
CASSLVYGGVYEQYF
>NA|NA|TRBJ2-7|TRBV18
TGTGCCAGCCTTAGAACAGGAGAATACGAGCAGTACTTC
CASLRTGEYEQYF
>TRBD1|NA|TRBJ2-2|TRBV7-2
TGTGCCAGCAGCTCTGACAGGGGACCGAACACCGGGGAGCTGTTTTTT
CASSSDRGPNTGELFF
>TRBD1|NA|TRBJ1-2|TRBV6-5
TGTGCCAGCAGTCCCCGGACAGGGTCCTATGGCTACACCTTC
CASSPRTGSYGYTF
>NA|few|TRBJ1-6|TRBV28
TGTGCCAGCACCATTAGATACAGGGATAGGGTGAATTCACCCCTCCACTTT
CASTIRYRDRVNSPLHF
>NA|many|TRBJ2-2|TRBV5-1
TGCGCCAGCAGCTCCGGTCGTGGAGAATCTAACACCGGGGAGCTGTTTTTT
CASSSGRGESNTGELFF
>TRBD2|NA|TRBJ2-7|TRBV19
TGTGCCAGTAGTACCCTAGCGGGAGGGCGCGCCGAGCAGTACTTC
CASSTLAGGRAEQYF
>TRBD2|NA|TRBJ2-1|TRBV9
TGTGCCAGCAGCGTAACTAGCGGGATAATAAATGAGCAGTTCTTC
CASSVTSGIINEQFF
>NA|NA|TRBJ2-2|TRBV9
TGTGCCAGCAGCCATGCACGGGACACGAACACCGGGGAGCTGTTTTTT
CASSHARDTNTGELFF
>NA|NA|TRBJ2-1|TRBV5-1
TGCGCCAGCAGCTTTAGCGGATATGAGCAGTTCTTC
CASSFSGYEQFF
>TRBD1|NA|TRBJ2-2|TRBV3-1/TRBV3-2
TGTGCCAGCAGCCAATTGAGCAGGGGGCAGACCGGGGAGCTGTTTTTT
CASSQLSRGQTGELFF
>NA|NA|TRBJ1-1|TRBV28
TGTGCCAGCAGTTCGACAGAGACGGGCTGGATGAACACTGAAGCTTTCTTT
CASSSTETGWMNTEAFF
>TRBD2|NA|TRBJ2-1|TRBV7-8
TGTGCCAGCAGCTTAGGAAGGACTAGCGGGAGGCCCAACAATGAGCAGTTCTTC
CASSLGRTSGRPNNEQFF
>NA|NA|TRBJ1-5|TRBV10-1
TGCGCCAGCAGCGCTACGGGGAATCAGCCCCAGCATTTT
CASSATGNQPQHF
>NA|few|TRBJ2-1|TRBV11-3
TGTGCCAGCAGCTTAGATCACGGTCCGGGATACAATGAGCAGTTCTTC
CASSLDHGPGYNEQFF
>TRBD1|few|TRBJ2-5|TRBV9
TGTGCCAGCAGCGCCGGGACAGGGGCCCCGGCCCAAGAGACCCAGTACTTC
CASSAGTGAPAQETQYF
>NA|NA|TRBJ2-5|TRBV19
TGTGCCAGTAGCACAGGCGATCCTCAATTGCAGACCCAGTACTTC
CASSTGDPQLQTQYF
>NA|NA|TRBJ1-6|TRBV2
TGTGCCAGCAGTGAACTTCGAGGGAAGTTCCCCCTCCACTTT
CASSELRGKFPLHF
>NA|NA|TRBJ2-3|TRBV7-3
TGTGCCAGCAGCTGGCAGGGCACAGATACGCAGTATTTT
CASSWQGTDTQYF
>TRBD2|NA|TRBJ2-3|TRBV6-5
TGTGCCAGCCCGGGACTAGCGGGACAAGATACGCAGTATTTT
CASPGLAGQDTQYF
>NA|once|TRBJ2-7|TRBV13
TGTGCCAGCAGCTTAGGCCTAGCGTCCTACGAGCAGTACTTC
CASSLGLASYEQYF
>TRBD1|NA|TRBJ2-7|TRBV18
TGTGCCAGCTCACCACCGGGACAGGGGACTCTATACGAGCAGTACTTC
CASSPPGQGTLYEQYF
>NA|NA|TRBJ1-5|TRBV10-2
TGCGCCAGCAGTGAAAGCCATCAGCCCCAGCATTTT
CASSESHQPQHF
>NA|NA|TRBJ2-2|TRBV18
TGTGCCAGCTCACCACCCCGGCAGGGGGCAATAGCGGGAGTGACCGGGGAGCTGTTTTTT
CASSPPRQGAIAGVTGELFF
>TRBD1|once|TRBJ2-7|TRBV10-2
TGCGCCAGCAGCACGGGACAGGGTTTGGACGAGCAGTACTTC
CASSTGQGLDEQYF
>NA|NA|TRBJ2-7|TRBV28
TGTGCCAGCAGCCTCCTGCCGACATACCTAAGTTCCGAGCAGTACTTC
CASSLLPTYLSSEQYF
>NA|NA|TRBJ2-1|TRBV9
TGTGCCAGCAGCGTAGGGTCCGGGAAACAGTTCTTC
CASSVGSGKQFF
>NA|NA|TRBJ2-2|TRBV6-4
TGTGCCAGCAGTGGGACAAACACCGGGGAGCTGTTTTTT
CASSGTNTGELFF
>NA|NA|TRBJ2-7|TRBV10-3
TGTGCCATCAGTGAGTCGAGCGAGCAGTACTTC
CAISESSEQYF